This record concerns one T cell receptor (beta chain) sequence. Its antigen is still unknown. After re-calling the 5' RACE reads, TCRdb lists one entry per CDR3 protein, DNA absent. The table for this sample gives tens of thousands of distinct CDR3 sequences. This specimen belongs to a study of T cells expressing NK-cell markers. Whole-study findings and limits: It is unclear if expanded NKG2C-expressing clones target HCMV antigens. One observes that, in a handful of donors, these clonotypes were also the leading ones within the CD3+CD56-NKG2C+ fraction.

The CDR3 loop spans 17 amino acids. From germline, CDR1 is SGHAT and CDR2 FQNNGV. The clonotype comes from a woman between 18 and 70 years old in good health. The specimen sequenced was blood T cells: a sorted CD56 or NKG2C T cell subset, CD4+ or CD8+ T cells, or bulk PBMC T cells (not recorded which). This chain links TRBV11-2 with TRBJ1-5; TCRdb names TRBD1, which stays unverified in the absence of DNA. The CDR3 sequence: CASSLEGDTYSNQPQHF. Complete variable domain (other parts from reference TRBV11-2 and TRBJ1-5): EAGVAQSPRYKIIEKRQSVAFWCNPISGHATLYWYQQILGQGPKLLIQFQNNGVVDDSQLPKDRFSAERLKGVDSTLKIQPAKLEDSAVYLCASSLEGDTYSNQPQHFGDGTRLSIL.